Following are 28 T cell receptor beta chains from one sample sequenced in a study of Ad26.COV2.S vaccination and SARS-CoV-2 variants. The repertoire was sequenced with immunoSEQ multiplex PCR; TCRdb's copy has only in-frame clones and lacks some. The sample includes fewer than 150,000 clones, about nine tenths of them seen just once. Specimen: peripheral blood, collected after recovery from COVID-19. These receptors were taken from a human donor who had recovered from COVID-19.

The CDR3: CASSYGQGAFETQYF. The DNA for the CDR3 is TGTGCCAGCAGCTATGGACAGGGGGCTTTCGAGACCCAGTACTTC. The chain couples TRBV5-6 to TRBJ2-5; 11 bases match TRBD1. Germline V gene sequence: CDR1 SGHDT, CDR2 YYEEEE. Germline trimming cut 3 bases from V and 5 bases from J; bases unmatched to any gene: 6. CDR3 size: 15 residues.

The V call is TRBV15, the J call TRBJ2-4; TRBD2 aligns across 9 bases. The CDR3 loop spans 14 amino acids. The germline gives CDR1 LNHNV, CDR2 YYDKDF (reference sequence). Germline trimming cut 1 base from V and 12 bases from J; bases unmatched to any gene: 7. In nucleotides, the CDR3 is TGTGCCACCAGCAGAGGGGGAGCGGGGGGAGGTCAGTACTTC. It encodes CATSRGGAGGGQYF.

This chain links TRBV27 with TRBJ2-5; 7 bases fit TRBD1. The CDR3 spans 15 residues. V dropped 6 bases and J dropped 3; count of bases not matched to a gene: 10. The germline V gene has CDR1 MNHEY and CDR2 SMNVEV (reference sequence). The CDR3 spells CASSYNSGTEETQYF. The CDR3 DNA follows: TGTGCCAGCAGCTATAATTCCGGGACAGAAGAGACCCAGTACTTC.

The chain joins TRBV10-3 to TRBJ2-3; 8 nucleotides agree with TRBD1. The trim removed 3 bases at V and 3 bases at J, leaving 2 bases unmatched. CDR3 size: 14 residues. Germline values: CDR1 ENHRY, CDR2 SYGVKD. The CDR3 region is CAISDRGQTDTQYF. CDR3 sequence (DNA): TGTGCCATCAGTGACAGGGGGCAAACAGATACGCAGTATTTT.

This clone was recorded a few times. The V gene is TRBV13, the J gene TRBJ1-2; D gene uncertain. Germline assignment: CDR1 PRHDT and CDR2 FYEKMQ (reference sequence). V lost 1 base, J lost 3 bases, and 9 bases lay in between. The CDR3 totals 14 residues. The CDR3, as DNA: TGTGCCAGCAGCTTAGAAGGACGGGACTATGGCTACACCTTC. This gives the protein CASSLEGRDYGYTF.

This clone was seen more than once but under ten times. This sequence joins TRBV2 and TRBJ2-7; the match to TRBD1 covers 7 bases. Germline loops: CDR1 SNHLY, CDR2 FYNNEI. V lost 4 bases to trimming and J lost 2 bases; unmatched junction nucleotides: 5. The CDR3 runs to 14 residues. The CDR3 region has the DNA TGTGCCAGCAGTGTGCGGACAGGTGCCTACGAGCAGTACTTC. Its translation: CASSVRTGAYEQYF. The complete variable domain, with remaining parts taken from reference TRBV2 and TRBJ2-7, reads EPEVTQTPSHQVTQMGQEVILRCVPISNHLYFYWYRQILGQKVEFLVSFYNNEISEKSEIFDDQFSVERPDGSNFTLKIRSTKLEDSAMYFCASSVRTGAYEQYFGPGTRLTVT.

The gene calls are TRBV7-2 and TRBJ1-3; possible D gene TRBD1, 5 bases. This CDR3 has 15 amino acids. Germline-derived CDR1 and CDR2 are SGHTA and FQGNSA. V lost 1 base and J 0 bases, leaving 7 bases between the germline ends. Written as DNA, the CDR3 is TGTGCCAGCAGCTTAGTAGGGGACTCTGGAAACACCATATATTTT. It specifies CASSLVGDSGNTIYF.

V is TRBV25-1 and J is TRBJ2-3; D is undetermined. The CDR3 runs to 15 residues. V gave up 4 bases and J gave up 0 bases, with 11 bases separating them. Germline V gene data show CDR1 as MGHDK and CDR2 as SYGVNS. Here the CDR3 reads CASSVRSESTDTQYF. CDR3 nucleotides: TGTGCCAGCAGTGTTAGGTCTGAAAGCACAGATACGCAGTATTTT.

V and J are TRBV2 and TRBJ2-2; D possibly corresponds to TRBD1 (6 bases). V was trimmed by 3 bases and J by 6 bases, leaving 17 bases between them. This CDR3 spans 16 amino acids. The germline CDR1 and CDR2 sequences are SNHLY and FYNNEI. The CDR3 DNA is TGTGCCAGCAGTGAGTCCTTTTTCTGGGGGCCCGGGGAGCTGTTTTTT. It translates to CASSESFFWGPGELFF.

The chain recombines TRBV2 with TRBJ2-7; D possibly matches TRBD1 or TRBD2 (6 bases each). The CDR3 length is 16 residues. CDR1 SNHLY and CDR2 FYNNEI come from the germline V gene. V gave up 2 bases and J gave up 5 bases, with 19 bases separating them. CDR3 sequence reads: CASSEWGAGRVHEQYF. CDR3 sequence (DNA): TGTGCCAGCAGTGAATGGGGGGCGGGCAGGGTCCACGAGCAGTACTTC.

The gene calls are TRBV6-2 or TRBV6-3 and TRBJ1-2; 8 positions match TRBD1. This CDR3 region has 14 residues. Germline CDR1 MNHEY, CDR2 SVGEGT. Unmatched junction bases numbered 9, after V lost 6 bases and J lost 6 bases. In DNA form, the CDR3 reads TGTGCCAGCAGCTTCAGGGGGCGAGGCGATGGCTACACCTTC. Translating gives CASSFRGRGDGYTF.

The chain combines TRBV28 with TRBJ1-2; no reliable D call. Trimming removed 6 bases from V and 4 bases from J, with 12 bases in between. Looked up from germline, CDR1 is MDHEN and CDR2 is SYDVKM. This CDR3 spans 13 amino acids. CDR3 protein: CASRIGQFYGYTF. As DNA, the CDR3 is TGTGCCAGCAGAATAGGTCAGTTCTATGGCTACACCTTC.

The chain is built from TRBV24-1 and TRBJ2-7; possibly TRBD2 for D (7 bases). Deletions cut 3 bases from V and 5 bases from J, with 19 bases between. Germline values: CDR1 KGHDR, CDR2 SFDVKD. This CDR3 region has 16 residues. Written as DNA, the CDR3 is TGTGCCACCAGTGATCGCAGAACAGGGAGGGAGGACGAGCAGTACTTC. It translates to CATSDRRTGREDEQYF.

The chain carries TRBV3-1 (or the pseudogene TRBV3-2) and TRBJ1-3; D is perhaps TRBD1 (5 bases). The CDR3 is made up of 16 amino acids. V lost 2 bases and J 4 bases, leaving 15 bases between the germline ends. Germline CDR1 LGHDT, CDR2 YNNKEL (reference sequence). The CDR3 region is CASSQSWGMMGNTIYF. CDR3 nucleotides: TGTGCCAGCAGCCAATCGTGGGGCATGATGGGAAACACCATATATTTT.

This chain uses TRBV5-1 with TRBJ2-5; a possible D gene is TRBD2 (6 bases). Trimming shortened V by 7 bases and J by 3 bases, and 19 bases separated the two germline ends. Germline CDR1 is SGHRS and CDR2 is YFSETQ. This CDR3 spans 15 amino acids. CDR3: CASSPEGAKKETQYF. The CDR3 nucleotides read TGCGCCAGCTCCCCGGAGGGAGCAAAGAAAGAGACCCAGTACTTC.

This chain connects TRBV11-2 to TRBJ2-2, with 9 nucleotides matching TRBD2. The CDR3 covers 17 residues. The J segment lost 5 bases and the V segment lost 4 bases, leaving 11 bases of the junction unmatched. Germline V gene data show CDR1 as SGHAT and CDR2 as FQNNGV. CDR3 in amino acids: CASSSDWRGGKTGELFF. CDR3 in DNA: TGTGCCAGCAGCTCGGACTGGCGGGGGGGAAAGACCGGGGAGCTGTTTTTT.

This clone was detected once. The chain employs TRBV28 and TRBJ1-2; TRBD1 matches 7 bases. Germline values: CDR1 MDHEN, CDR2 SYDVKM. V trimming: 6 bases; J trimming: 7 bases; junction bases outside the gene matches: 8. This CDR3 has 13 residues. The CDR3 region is CASSPRGASGYTF. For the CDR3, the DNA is TGTGCCAGCAGCCCCAGGGGGGCAAGTGGCTACACCTTC.

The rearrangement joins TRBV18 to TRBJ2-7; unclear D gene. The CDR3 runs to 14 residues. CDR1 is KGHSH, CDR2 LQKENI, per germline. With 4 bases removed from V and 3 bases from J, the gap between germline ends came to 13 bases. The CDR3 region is CASSLRMNIYEQYF. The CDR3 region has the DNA TGTGCCAGCTCACTCCGGATGAACATCTACGAGCAGTACTTC.

In DNA, the CDR3 is TGTGCCAGTAGTTATACAGGGGGATGGAGCACTGAAGCTTTCTTT. It encodes CASSYTGGWSTEAFF. This chain uses TRBV19 with TRBJ1-1; the match to TRBD1 covers 8 bases. Germline CDR1 LNHDA, CDR2 SQIVND (reference sequence). The CDR3 contains 15 residues. V lost 5 bases, J lost 4 bases, and 9 bases stayed unmatched.

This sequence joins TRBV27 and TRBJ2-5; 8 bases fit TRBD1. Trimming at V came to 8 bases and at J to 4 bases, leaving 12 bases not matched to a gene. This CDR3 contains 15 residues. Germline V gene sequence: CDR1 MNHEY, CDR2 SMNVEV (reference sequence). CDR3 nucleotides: TGTGCCAGCGCATCCGGGACAGGAATCGGAGAGACCCAGTACTTC. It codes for CASASGTGIGETQYF.

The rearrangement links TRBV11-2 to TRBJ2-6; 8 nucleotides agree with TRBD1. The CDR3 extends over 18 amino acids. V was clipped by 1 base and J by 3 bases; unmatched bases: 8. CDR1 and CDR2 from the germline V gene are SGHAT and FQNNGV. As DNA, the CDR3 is TGTGCCAGCAGCTTAGGTTCGACAGGGGAGGATGGGGCCAACGTCCTGACTTTC. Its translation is CASSLGSTGEDGANVLTF. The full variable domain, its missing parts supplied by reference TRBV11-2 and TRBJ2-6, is EAGVAQSPRYKIIEKRQSVAFWCNPISGHATLYWYQQILGQGPKLLIQFQNNGVVDDSQLPKDRFSAERLKGVDSTLKIQPAKLEDSAVYLCASSLGSTGEDGANVLTFGAGSRLTVL.

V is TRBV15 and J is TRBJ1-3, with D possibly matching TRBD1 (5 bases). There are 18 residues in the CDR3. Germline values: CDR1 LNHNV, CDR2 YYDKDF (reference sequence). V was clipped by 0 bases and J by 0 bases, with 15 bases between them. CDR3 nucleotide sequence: TGTGCCACCAGCAGAGATTGGGGCAGGATCAGCTCTGGAAACACCATATATTTT. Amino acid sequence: CATSRDWGRISSGNTIYF.

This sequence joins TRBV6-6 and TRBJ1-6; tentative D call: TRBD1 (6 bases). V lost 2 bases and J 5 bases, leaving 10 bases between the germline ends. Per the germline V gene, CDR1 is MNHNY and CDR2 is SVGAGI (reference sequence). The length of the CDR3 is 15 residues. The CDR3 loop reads CASSYGGANNSPLHF. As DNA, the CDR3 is TGTGCCAGCAGTTACGGGGGGGCTAATAATTCACCCCTCCACTTT.

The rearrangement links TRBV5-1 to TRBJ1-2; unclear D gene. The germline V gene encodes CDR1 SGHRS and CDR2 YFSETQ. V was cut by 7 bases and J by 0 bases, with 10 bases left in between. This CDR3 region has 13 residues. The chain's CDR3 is CASGPDTNYGYTF. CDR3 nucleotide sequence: TGCGCCAGCGGGCCCGATACTAACTATGGCTACACCTTC.

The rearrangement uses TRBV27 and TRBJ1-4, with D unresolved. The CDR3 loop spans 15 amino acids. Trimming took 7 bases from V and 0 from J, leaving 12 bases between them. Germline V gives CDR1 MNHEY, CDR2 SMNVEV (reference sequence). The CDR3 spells CASTSSYATNEKLFF. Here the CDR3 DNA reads TGTGCCAGCACCTCGTCATATGCAACTAATGAAAAACTGTTTTTT.

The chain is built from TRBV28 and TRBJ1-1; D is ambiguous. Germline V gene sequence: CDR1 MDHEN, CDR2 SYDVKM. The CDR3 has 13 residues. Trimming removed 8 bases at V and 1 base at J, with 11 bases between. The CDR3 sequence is CASRPGWNTEAFF. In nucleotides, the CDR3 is TGTGCCAGCCGACCGGGATGGAACACTGAAGCTTTCTTT.

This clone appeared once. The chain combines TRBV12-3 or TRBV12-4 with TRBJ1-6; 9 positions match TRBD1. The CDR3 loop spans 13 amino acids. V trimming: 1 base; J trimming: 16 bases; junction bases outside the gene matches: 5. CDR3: CASSLGGTGILHF. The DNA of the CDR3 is TGTGCCAGCAGTTTAGGAGGGACAGGGATACTCCACTTT.

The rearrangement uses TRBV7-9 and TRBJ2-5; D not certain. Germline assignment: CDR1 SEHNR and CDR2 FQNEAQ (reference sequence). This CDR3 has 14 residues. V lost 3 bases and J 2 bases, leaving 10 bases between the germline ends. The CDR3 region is CASSFDSKQETQYF. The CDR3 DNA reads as TGTGCCAGCAGCTTTGACTCTAAACAAGAGACCCAGTACTTC.